This TCR beta chain comes out of a study of blood T cells in healthy people across ages. The amount of total RNA extracted per sample was at least 5 micrograms. Study observations and caveats: Naive T cell percentage showed a strong correlation with TCR beta diversity.

With 0 bases removed from V and 4 bases from J, the gap between germline ends came to 16 bases. The germline gives CDR1 SGHRS, CDR2 YFSETQ. The CDR3 totals 16 residues. For the second PCR, which ran for 7 to 11 cycles, a sample-barcoded 5' primer and a J-beta primer mix were used. Each cDNA molecule was tagged by a template-switch adaptor with 12 random nucleotides. TCRdb redid the calling of the 5' RACE reads with MiXCR, one entry per CDR3 protein. Among 850,000 to 1,300,000 distinct CDR3 sequences listed, roughly 45% were seen once. The sample holds a few counts of this clonotype. Its matching antigen is unknown.

Sequences were obtained from blood. The chain joins TRBV5-1 to TRBJ1-1; TRBD1 is a possible D gene (6 bases). This receptor was identified in a woman aged 55-69 years in good health. Written as DNA, the CDR3 is TGCGCCAGCAGCTTGGACGGCAGGGGCGGGTTCACTGAAGCTTTCTTT. Amino acids: CASSLDGRGGFTEAFF.